This TCR beta chain was obtained from a study of blood T cells in healthy people across ages. Next came a second PCR, run for about 7 to 12 cycles, which used a sample-barcoded 5' primer along with a J-beta primer mix. Every single cDNA molecule received a tag from a template-switch adaptor with 12 random nucleotides. One entry per CDR3 protein results from TCRdb running MiXCR on the 5' RACE reads. The table includes around 1,000,000 distinct CDR3 sequences, 20% to 25% detected once. The CDR3 runs 13 residues. Germline CDR1 MDHEN, CDR2 SYDVKM. The data were also submitted as part of a second study, on T cells of mothers and their children. As that study records: It was related mother-child pairs that showed slightly higher overlap than unrelated pairs, without reaching significance.

The chain joins TRBV28 to TRBJ2-5; the match to TRBD2 covers 7 bases. The end of the DNA is better explained by TRBJ2-1, so the J call may be wrong. Source material: blood. The clonotype comes from a girl between 2 and 10 years old in good health. The CDR3, as DNA: TGTGCCAGCAGTTTGGGGGGGGGTTTGGAGCAGTTCTTC. Amino acid sequence: CASSLGGGLEQFF.